This T cell receptor (beta chain) was profiled in a study of cytomegalovirus exposure and HLA in healthy donors. Of note for this clone: The antigen is not known.

Whole-study results and caveats: Diagnosis of cytomegalovirus status made by the classifier reportedly showed high specificity and sensitivity.

The CDR3 is made up of 16 amino acids. V gave up 3 bases and J gave up 0 bases; unmatched junction bases: 4. CDR1 is SGHDT and CDR2 is YYEEEE in the germline V gene. PCR amplification relied on 60 Vbeta primers (plus 13 Jbeta primers). Libraries were prepared by immunoSEQ multiplex PCR; TCRdb keeps only in-frame clonotypes and omits some of them. The sample has approximately 50,000 clones. The J gene is TRBJ2-1, the V gene TRBV5-6; TRBD2 matches 9 bases. The source is a male donor in good health and CMV-seronegative. The source material was PBMCs. DNA of the CDR3: TGTGCCAGCAGCTCTAGCGGGGTAAGCTCCTACAATGAGCAGTTCTTC. It codes for CASSSSGVSSYNEQFF.